This T cell receptor beta chain derives from a study of blood T cell repertoires in COVID-19. At the level of the study: The United States, Italy and Spain supplied acute and convalescent COVID-19 samples. T cells, B-cell-depleted T cells, or PBMCs supplied cDNA or gDNA.

The CDR3 has 16 amino acids. Germline values: CDR1 SSHAT, CDR2 FNYEAQ (reference sequence). As for this clone: At one end, the junction sequence differs from germline, possibly due to a read error.

Original analysis: Nucleated cell counts were estimated from reference gene primer amplification. This table comes from immunoSEQ multiplex PCR, and its TCRdb copy is limited to in-frame clones, with some not included. That table supplies the V and J calls and clone size; D and trimming were determined from the DNA. The sample has approximately 180,000 clones, approximately 83% seen once. The chain is built from TRBV7-7 and TRBJ2-5, with D tentatively TRBD2 (5 bases). The sequencing input was peripheral blood. This receptor was taken from a man in his sixties with acute or convalescent COVID-19. CDR3 bases: TGTGCTAGCAGCTTAGCGAGAGCGGTGGGACAAGAGACCCAGTACTTC. Translating gives CASSLARAVGQETQYF.